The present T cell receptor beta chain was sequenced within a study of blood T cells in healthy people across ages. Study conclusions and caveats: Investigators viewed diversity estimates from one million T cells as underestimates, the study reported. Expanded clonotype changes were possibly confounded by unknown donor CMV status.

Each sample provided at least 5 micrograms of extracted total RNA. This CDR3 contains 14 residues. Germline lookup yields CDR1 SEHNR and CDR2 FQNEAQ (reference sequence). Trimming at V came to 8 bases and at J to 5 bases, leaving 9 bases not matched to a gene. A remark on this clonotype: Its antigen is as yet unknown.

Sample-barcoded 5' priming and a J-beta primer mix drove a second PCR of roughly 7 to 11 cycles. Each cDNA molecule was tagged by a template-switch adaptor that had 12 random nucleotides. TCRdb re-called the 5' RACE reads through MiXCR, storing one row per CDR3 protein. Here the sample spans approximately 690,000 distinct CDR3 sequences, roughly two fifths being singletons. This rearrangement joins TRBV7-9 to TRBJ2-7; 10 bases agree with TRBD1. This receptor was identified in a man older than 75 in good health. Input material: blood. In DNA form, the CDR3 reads TGTGCCAGCGAACCGGGACAGGGGTTAGACGAGCAGTACTTC. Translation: CASEPGQGLDEQYF.